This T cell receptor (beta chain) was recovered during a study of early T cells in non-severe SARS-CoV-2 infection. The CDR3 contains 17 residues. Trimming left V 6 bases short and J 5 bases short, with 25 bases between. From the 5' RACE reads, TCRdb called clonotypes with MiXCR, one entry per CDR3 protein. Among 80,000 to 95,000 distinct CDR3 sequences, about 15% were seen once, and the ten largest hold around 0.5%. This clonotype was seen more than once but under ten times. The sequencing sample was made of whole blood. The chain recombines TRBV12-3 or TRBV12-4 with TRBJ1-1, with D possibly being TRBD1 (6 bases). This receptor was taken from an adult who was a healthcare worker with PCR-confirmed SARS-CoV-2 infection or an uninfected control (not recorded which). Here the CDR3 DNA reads TGTGCCAGCAGGTCGTCGTCAGGTCGGGGGGCAGGGACTGAAGCTTTCTTT. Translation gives CASRSSSGRGAGTEAFF.